The 19 T cell receptor beta chains below all came from one sample that was sequenced in a study of OX40 agonist ivuxolimab in advanced cancers. Clones were read by immunoSEQ multiplex PCR, and TCRdb kept only the in-frame ones, dropping some. The data show around 45,000 clones, with more than 70% seen just once and about 7.5% held by the top ten. The sample here was CD4+ or CD8+ T cells sorted from blood, taken in a trial of the OX40 agonist ivuxolimab. The receptors were gathered from an adult with an advanced solid tumor such as melanoma, head and neck, liver or kidney cancer.

The DNA for the CDR3 is TGTGCCAGCAGGAGGGGCGCCCTGAGTCAGAACACTGAAGCTTTCTTT. As protein: CASRRGALSQNTEAFF. V is TRBV6-6 and J is TRBJ1-1; D possibly corresponds to TRBD1 (5 bases). This CDR3 contains 16 residues. Trimming left V 6 bases short and J 1 base short, with 18 bases between. Germline lookup yields CDR1 MNHNY and CDR2 SVGAGI (reference sequence).

The chain joins TRBV5-1 to TRBJ2-4; no firm D call. This CDR3 comprises 17 residues. Trimming pared 4 bases from V and 0 bases from J, leaving 17 bases between. Per germline, CDR1 SGHRS and CDR2 YFSETQ. The CDR3 region is CASSLRTDALAKNIQYF. As DNA, the CDR3 is TGCGCCAGCAGCCTACGGACCGATGCTCTAGCCAAAAACATTCAGTACTTC.

As DNA, the CDR3 is TGTGCCAGCAGCACAATGGGAGGGGACCAGCCCCAGCATTTT. This translates into CASSTMGGDQPQHF. This chain connects TRBV9 to TRBJ1-5, with a possible D match to TRBD1 (5 bases). The CDR3 length is 14 residues. The V end lost 4 bases, the J end lost 7 bases, and 15 bases lay between the germline ends. Germline CDR1 reads SGDLS; CDR2 reads YYNGEE.

V gene TRBV6-5 combines with J gene TRBJ2-2, with 7 bases aligning to TRBD2. J lost 0 bases, V lost 6 bases, and 4 bases had no gene match. In germline, CDR1 is MNHEY, CDR2 SVGAGI. The CDR3 consists of 15 residues. CDR3: CASRLAGANTGELFF. The CDR3 DNA is TGTGCCAGCAGACTGGCGGGAGCGAACACCGGGGAGCTGTTTTTT.

The V call is TRBV7-3, the J call TRBJ2-2; D is undetermined. CDR1 is SGHTA and CDR2 is FQGTGA in the germline V gene. The CDR3 extends over 15 amino acids. V lost 2 bases and J lost 6, with 13 bases in between. The CDR3 loop reads CASSLFPSSAGELFF. In nucleotides, the CDR3 is TGTGCCAGCAGCTTATTTCCTAGTTCCGCCGGGGAGCTGTTTTTT.

The chain has TRBV5-1 and TRBJ2-3; D unclear. CDR3 length equals 16 residues. Germline V CDR1 and CDR2: SGHRS, YFSETQ. V lost 0 bases and J 0 bases, leaving 11 bases between the germline ends. This chain's CDR3 is CASSLGGGTSTDTQYF. For the CDR3, the DNA is TGCGCCAGCAGCTTGGGTGGCGGTACTAGCACAGATACGCAGTATTTT. Together with reference TRBV5-1 and TRBJ2-3, the CDR3 gives the full variable domain: KAGVTQTPRYLIKTRGQQVTLSCSPISGHRSVSWYQQTPGQGLQFLFEYFSETQRNKGNFPGRFSGRQFSNSRSEMNVSTLELGDSALYLCASSLGGGTSTDTQYFGPGTRLTVL.

This sequence joins TRBV5-1 and TRBJ1-2; 7 nucleotides agree with TRBD1. Germline V gives CDR1 SGHRS, CDR2 YFSETQ. The J segment lost 2 bases and the V segment lost 0 bases, leaving 4 bases of the junction unmatched. This CDR3 region has 15 residues. The CDR3 DNA follows: TGCGCCAGCAGCTTGGTGGCAGGGGGAAACTATGGCTACACCTTC. Translated, it gives CASSLVAGGNYGYTF.

The table lists this clone with a few counts. V usage is TRBV10-2 and J usage is TRBJ2-5, with TRBD2 matching 10 bases. V was clipped by 8 bases and J by 8 bases; unmatched bases: 11. The CDR3 has 14 residues. Per the germline V gene, CDR1 is WSHSY and CDR2 is SAAADI. CDR3 residues: CASLGGTSVITQYF. CDR3 in DNA: TGCGCCAGCTTGGGTGGGACTAGCGTTATAACCCAGTACTTC.

V gene TRBV9 combines with J gene TRBJ1-2; 7 bases match TRBD1. The V gene's germline CDR1 is SGDLS and CDR2 YYNGEE. J gave up 8 bases and V 8 bases, and 21 bases lay outside the gene matches. This CDR3 comprises 16 residues. The CDR3, as DNA: TGTGCCAGTAGGGGGCCGGCCAGGGACCTAGGGGGAGGCTACACCTTC. This codes for CASRGPARDLGGGYTF.

V is TRBV5-1 and J is TRBJ1-2; 7 nucleotides agree with TRBD1. Unmatched junction bases numbered 13, after V lost 4 bases and J lost 10 bases. The CDR3 is 14 amino acids. From germline, CDR1 is SGHRS and CDR2 YFSETQ. The CDR3 loop reads CASSPGVTGTAYTF. For the CDR3, the DNA is TGCGCCAGCAGCCCGGGGGTGACAGGGACTGCCTACACCTTC. Full variable domain (remainder filled in from reference TRBV5-1 and TRBJ1-2): KAGVTQTPRYLIKTRGQQVTLSCSPISGHRSVSWYQQTPGQGLQFLFEYFSETQRNKGNFPGRFSGRQFSNSRSEMNVSTLELGDSALYLCASSPGVTGTAYTFGSGTRLTVV.

This chain connects TRBV6-1 to TRBJ1-3; possibly TRBD1 for D (5 bases). The V gene's germline CDR1 is MNHNS and CDR2 SASEGT. This CDR3 is built from 15 residues. The V gene lost 3 bases and the J gene lost 3 bases, with 12 bases spanning the gap. This chain's CDR3 is CASSEQGVYGNTIYF. CDR3 in DNA: TGTGCCAGCAGTGAGCAGGGAGTTTATGGAAACACCATATATTTT.

V gene TRBV6-1 combines with J gene TRBJ1-2, with D perhaps matching TRBD1 (6 bases). The CDR3 runs to 16 residues. Trimming left V 3 bases short and J 1 base short, with 15 bases between. CDR1 is MNHNS, CDR2 SASEGT, per germline. The CDR3 loop is CASSELGTSINYGYTF. In nucleotides, the CDR3 is TGTGCCAGCAGTGAGCTGGGGACATCTATTAACTATGGCTACACCTTC.

J is TRBJ2-3 and V is TRBV30; D uncertain. V was clipped by 0 bases and J by 0 bases, with 10 bases between them. The CDR3 has 15 residues. CDR1 is GTSNPN and CDR2 is SVGIG in the germline V gene (reference sequence). CDR3 region: CAWSVRQTSTDTQYF. CDR3 in DNA: TGTGCCTGGAGTGTACGTCAGACTAGCACAGATACGCAGTATTTT. The full variable domain, rest sourced from reference TRBV30 and TRBJ2-3, is SQTIHQWPATLVQPVGSPLSLECTVEGTSNPNLYWYRQAAGRGLQLLFYSVGIGQISSEVPQNLSASRPQDRQFILSSKKLLLSDSGFYLCAWSVRQTSTDTQYFGPGTRLTVL.

The CDR3 nucleotides read TGTGCCAGCTCACCACCGTTGGGAGACCGATCCTACGAGCAGTACTTC. Its translation is CASSPPLGDRSYEQYF. The rearrangement joins TRBV18 to TRBJ2-7; D perhaps matches TRBD2 (5 bases). This CDR3 has 16 residues. Trimming removed 0 bases from V and 1 base from J, with 13 bases in between. The germline V gene has CDR1 KGHSH and CDR2 LQKENI.

The V and J genes are TRBV7-3 and TRBJ2-5; TRBD2 matches 12 bases. Trimming removed 2 bases from V and 4 bases from J; junction bases left unmatched: 8. CDR3 length equals 17 residues. From germline, CDR1 is SGHTA and CDR2 FQGTGA. CDR3 protein: CASSLGLAGGVAETQYF. The CDR3 nucleotides read TGTGCCAGCAGCTTAGGGCTAGCGGGAGGGGTTGCAGAGACCCAGTACTTC.

The chain recombines TRBV6-5 with TRBJ1-2; TRBD1 is a possible D gene (5 bases). Per the germline V gene, CDR1 is MNHEY and CDR2 is SVGAGI. The V end was cut by 4 bases, the J end by 8 bases, with 20 bases between. The CDR3 consists of 15 residues. The CDR3: CASSSRDGRMMGYTF. The CDR3 DNA reads as TGTGCCAGCAGTTCCCGGGACGGCCGTATGATGGGCTACACCTTC.

The chain has TRBV5-1 and TRBJ1-2, with TRBD1 matching over 9 bases. Germline values: CDR1 SGHRS, CDR2 YFSETQ. This CDR3 spans 12 amino acids. With 1 base clipped from V and 8 bases from J, the junction kept 0 bases outside the gene matches. The CDR3 loop reads CASSLTGGGYTF. As DNA, the CDR3 is TGCGCCAGCAGCTTGACAGGGGGCGGCTACACCTTC.

This clone was recorded only once. J is TRBJ2-1 and V is TRBV7-9, with 8 bases identical to TRBD2. The CDR3 extends over 17 amino acids. The germline V gene encodes CDR1 SEHNR and CDR2 FQNEAQ (reference sequence). V lost 5 bases to trimming and J lost 7 bases; unmatched junction nucleotides: 16. CDR3 loop: CASSPGGDAGSVNEQFF. CDR3 coding DNA: TGTGCCAGCAGCCCCGGGGGGGATGCAGGTAGTGTGAATGAGCAGTTCTTC.

This clone was found a few times. J is TRBJ2-4 and V is TRBV5-1; D uncertain. CDR1 is SGHRS, CDR2 YFSETQ, per germline. V was shortened by 5 bases and J by 5 bases, with 17 bases between the two germline ends. There are 15 residues in the CDR3. CDR3 amino acids: CASRRDGNSQNIQYF. DNA of the CDR3: TGCGCCAGCAGAAGAGATGGGAACAGCCAAAACATTCAGTACTTC.